This T cell receptor beta chain came from a study of early T cells in non-severe SARS-CoV-2 infection. On the study more broadly: Chains from this unsorted whole-blood bulk RNA could not be paired.

Individual cDNA molecules received unique molecular identifiers during library preparation. TCRdb analysed the 5' RACE reads with MiXCR anew, one entry per CDR3 protein. Seen here are roughly 56,000 distinct CDR3 sequences, around 8% observed once, and the top ten hold 4% to 5%. This clonotype was seen only a few times. With V trimmed by 6 bases and J by 6 bases, 7 bases remained unmatched. The CDR3 is 14 amino acids. Germline V lookup: CDR1 SNHLY, CDR2 FYNNEI. The clonotype was recovered from an adult who was a healthcare worker with PCR-confirmed SARS-CoV-2 infection or an uninfected control (not recorded which). Sequences were obtained from whole blood. The chain carries TRBV2 and TRBJ2-2; 7 bases are shared with TRBD1. CDR3 residues: CASRGTDLPGELFF. CDR3 nucleotides: TGTGCCAGCAGGGGGACAGACTTACCCGGGGAGCTGTTTTTT.